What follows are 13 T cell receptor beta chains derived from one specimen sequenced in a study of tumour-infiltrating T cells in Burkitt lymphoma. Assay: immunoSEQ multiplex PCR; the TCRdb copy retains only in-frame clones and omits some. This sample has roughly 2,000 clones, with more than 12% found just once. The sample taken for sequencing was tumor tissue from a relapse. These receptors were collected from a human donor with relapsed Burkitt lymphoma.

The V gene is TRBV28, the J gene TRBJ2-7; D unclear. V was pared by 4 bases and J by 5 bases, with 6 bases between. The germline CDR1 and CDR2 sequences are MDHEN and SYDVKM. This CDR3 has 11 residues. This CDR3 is CASSSANEQYF. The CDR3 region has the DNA TGTGCCAGCAGTTCGGCGAACGAGCAGTACTTC.

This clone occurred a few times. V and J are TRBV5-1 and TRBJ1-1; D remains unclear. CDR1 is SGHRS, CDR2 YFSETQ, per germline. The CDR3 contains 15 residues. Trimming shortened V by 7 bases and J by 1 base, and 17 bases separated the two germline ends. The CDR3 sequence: CASSKGSLSNTEAFF. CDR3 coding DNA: TGCGCCAGCTCCAAGGGCAGCCTCTCGAACACTGAAGCTTTCTTT.

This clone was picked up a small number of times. DNA for the CDR3: TGTGCCAGCAGTGCCGGGACTAGCGGGACTGGAAGCTCCTACAATGAGCAGTTCTTC. Translating it yields CASSAGTSGTGSSYNEQFF. The V and J genes are TRBV2 and TRBJ2-1, with 13 bases matching TRBD2. Looked up from germline, CDR1 is SNHLY and CDR2 is FYNNEI. This CDR3 is 19 amino acids long. Germline trimming cut 4 bases from V and 0 bases from J; bases unmatched to any gene: 9.

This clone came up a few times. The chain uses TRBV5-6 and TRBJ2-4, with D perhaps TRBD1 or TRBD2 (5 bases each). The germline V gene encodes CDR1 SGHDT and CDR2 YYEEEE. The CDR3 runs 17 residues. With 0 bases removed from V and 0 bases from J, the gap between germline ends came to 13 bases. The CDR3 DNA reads TGTGCCAGCAGCTTGGGGGACGTCCGATTAGCCAAAAACATTCAGTACTTC. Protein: CASSLGDVRLAKNIQYF.

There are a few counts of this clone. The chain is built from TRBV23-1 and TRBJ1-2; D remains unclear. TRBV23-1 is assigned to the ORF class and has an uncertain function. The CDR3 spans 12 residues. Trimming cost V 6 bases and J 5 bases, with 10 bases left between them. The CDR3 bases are TGCGCCAGCAGCCGCTCAATTTATGGCTACACCTTC. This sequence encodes CASSRSIYGYTF.

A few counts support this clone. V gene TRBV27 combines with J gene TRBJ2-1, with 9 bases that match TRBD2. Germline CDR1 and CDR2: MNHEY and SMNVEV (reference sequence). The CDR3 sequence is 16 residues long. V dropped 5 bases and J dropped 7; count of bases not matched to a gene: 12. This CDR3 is CASSPRGGRAENEQFF. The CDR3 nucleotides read TGTGCCAGCAGTCCCCGAGGCGGGAGGGCCGAGAATGAGCAGTTCTTC.

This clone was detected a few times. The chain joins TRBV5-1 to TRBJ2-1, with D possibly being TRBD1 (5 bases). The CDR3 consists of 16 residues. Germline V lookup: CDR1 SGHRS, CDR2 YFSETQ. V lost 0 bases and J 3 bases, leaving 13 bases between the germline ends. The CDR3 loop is CASSLDGAVVYNEQFF. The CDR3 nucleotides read TGCGCCAGCAGCTTGGATGGGGCGGTGGTCTACAATGAGCAGTTCTTC. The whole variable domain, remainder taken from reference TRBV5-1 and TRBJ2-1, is KAGVTQTPRYLIKTRGQQVTLSCSPISGHRSVSWYQQTPGQGLQFLFEYFSETQRNKGNFPGRFSGRQFSNSRSEMNVSTLELGDSALYLCASSLDGAVVYNEQFFGPGTRLTVL.

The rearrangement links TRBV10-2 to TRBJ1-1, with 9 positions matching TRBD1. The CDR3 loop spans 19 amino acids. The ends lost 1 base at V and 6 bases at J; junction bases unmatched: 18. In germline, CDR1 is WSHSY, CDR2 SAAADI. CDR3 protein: CASSEYGDRVLIRRAEAFF. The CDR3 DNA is TGCGCCAGCAGTGAGTATGGGGACAGGGTCCTTATACGGCGCGCTGAAGCTTTCTTT.

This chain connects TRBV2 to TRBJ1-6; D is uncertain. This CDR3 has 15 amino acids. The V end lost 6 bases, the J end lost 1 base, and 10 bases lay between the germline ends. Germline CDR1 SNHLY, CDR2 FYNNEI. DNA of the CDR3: TGTGCCAGCAGAGCACAGCGGTCCTATAATTCACCCCTCCACTTT. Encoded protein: CASRAQRSYNSPLHF.

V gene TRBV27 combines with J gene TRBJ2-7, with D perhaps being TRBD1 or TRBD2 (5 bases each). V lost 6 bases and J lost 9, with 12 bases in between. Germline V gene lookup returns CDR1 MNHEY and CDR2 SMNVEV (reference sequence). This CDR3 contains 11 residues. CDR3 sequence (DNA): TGTGCCAGCAGCCAGGGACCCCGGCAGTACTTC. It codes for CASSQGPRQYF.

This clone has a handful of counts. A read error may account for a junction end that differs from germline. CDR3 sequence: CASSSPAKSYEQYF. The CDR3 DNA reads as TGTGCTAGCAGCTCGCCCGCGAAGTCCTACGAGCAGTACTTC. V and J are TRBV7-8 and TRBJ2-7; no clear D. The germline CDR1 and CDR2 sequences are SGHVS and FQNEAQ. The CDR3 covers 14 residues.

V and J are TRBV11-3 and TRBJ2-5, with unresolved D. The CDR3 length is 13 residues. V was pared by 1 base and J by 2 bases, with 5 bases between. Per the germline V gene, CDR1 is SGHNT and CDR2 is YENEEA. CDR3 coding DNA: TGTGCCAGCAGCTTAGGTTATCAAGAGACCCAGTACTTC. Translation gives CASSLGYQETQYF. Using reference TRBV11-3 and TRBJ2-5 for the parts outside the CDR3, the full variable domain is EAGVVQSPRYKIIEKKQPVAFWCNPISGHNTLYWYLQNLGQGPELLIRYENEEAVDDSQLPKDRFSAERLKGVDSTLKIQPAELGDSAVYLCASSLGYQETQYFGPGTRLLVL.

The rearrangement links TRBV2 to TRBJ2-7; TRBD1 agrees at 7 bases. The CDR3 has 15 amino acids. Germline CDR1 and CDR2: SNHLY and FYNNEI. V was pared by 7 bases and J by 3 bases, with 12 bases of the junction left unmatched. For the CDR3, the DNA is TGTGCCAGCAAGATACCAACAGGGGAAGTCTACGAGCAGTACTTC. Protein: CASKIPTGEVYEQYF.